These 7 T cell receptor beta chains share one sample of origin, sequenced in a study of T cells in Graves' hyperthyroidism and ophthalmopathy. Authors of the study amplified TCR beta CDR3 regions from RNA transcripts. HTBI primers were the set used in a first-round RT-PCR of the TCR CDR3. TCRdb reprocessed the multiplex PCR reads via MiXCR and lists one record per CDR3 protein. The sample gives around 300,000 distinct CDR3 sequences, about 16% of which show up once; about 30% is in the top ten. The material sequenced was blood. These receptors were obtained from a woman in her 50s with Graves' hyperthyroidism that later progressed to Graves' ophthalmopathy.

Ten or more counts support this clonotype. This chain uses TRBV7-3 with TRBJ2-1; 11 positions agree with TRBD2. V lost 5 bases to trimming and J lost 6 bases; unmatched junction nucleotides: 6. Germline V gene sequence: CDR1 SGHTA, CDR2 FQGTGA. This CDR3 spans 15 amino acids. The DNA for the CDR3 is TGTGCCAGCAGCCCACTAGCGGGAGTGGGCAATGAGCAGTTCTTC. It encodes CASSPLAGVGNEQFF.

The table lists this clonotype with a few counts. DNA of the CDR3: TGCAGCGGGGAAAGGGACGGGGTGGGGAATGAGCAGTTCTTC. Its translation is CSGERDGVGNEQFF. The chain has TRBV29-1 and TRBJ2-1; D is tentatively TRBD1 or TRBD2 (5 bases each). CDR1 SQVTM and CDR2 ANQGSEA come from the germline V gene. Trimming took off 7 bases at V and 7 bases at J, with 20 bases between the two ends. CDR3 length: 14 residues.

The chain combines TRBV18 with TRBJ2-2; 10 bases match TRBD2. The germline CDR1 and CDR2 sequences are KGHSH and LQKENI. After removal of 8 bases from V and 4 bases from J, the junction contained 4 bases not matched to a gene. The CDR3 loop spans 14 amino acids. CDR3 coding DNA: TGTGCCAGCACCGGACTAGCGGCCACCGGGGAGCTGTTTTTT. Translating it yields CASTGLAATGELFF.

This clonotype occurred many times. The chain joins TRBV6-2 or TRBV6-3 to TRBJ1-1; tentative D call: TRBD1 (6 bases). V dropped 6 bases and J dropped 4 bases, with 18 bases sitting between them. The germline CDR1 and CDR2 sequences are MNHEY and SVGEGT. The CDR3 totals 15 residues. CDR3 sequence (DNA): TGTGCCAGCAGACCCGGGACAAGGCTGGTCACTGAAGCTTTCTTT. This encodes CASRPGTRLVTEAFF.

This clonotype showed up just a few times. This sequence joins TRBV20-1 and TRBJ1-5, with TRBD1 as a possible D gene (5 bases). Between the trimmed V and J ends, which lost 3 bases and 3 bases, there was a span of 9 bases. The CDR3 runs to 13 residues. Per the germline V gene, CDR1 is DFQATT and CDR2 is SNEGSKA (reference sequence). DNA for the CDR3: TGCAGTGCTAGCGGCAGGGACAATCAGCCCCAGCATTTT. The encoded protein is CSASGRDNQPQHF.

This clonotype was seen at least ten times. V and J are TRBV6-2 or TRBV6-3 and TRBJ2-1; 14 bases line up with TRBD2. Trimming at V came to 2 bases and at J to 3 bases, leaving 6 bases not matched to a gene. This CDR3 is 18 amino acids long. CDR1 and CDR2 (germline): MNHEY, SVGEGT. The CDR3 nucleotides read TGTGCCAGCAGTTACAGGACTAGCGGGAGGACCATCTACAATGAGCAGTTCTTC. Translation gives CASSYRTSGRTIYNEQFF.

In this sample, this clonotype turned up many times. V usage is TRBV7-9 and J usage is TRBJ2-1, with a possible D match to TRBD2 (5 bases). Looked up from germline, CDR1 is SEHNR and CDR2 is FQNEAQ (reference sequence). Trimming took 0 bases from V and 2 from J, leaving 11 bases between them. This CDR3 spans 16 amino acids. CDR3 nucleotides: TGTGCCAGCAGCTTAGCGGACTTAGGTCCCTACAATGAGCAGTTCTTC. It specifies CASSLADLGPYNEQFF.